Shown below are 28 T cell receptor beta chains from a single sample sequenced in a study of OX40 agonist ivuxolimab in advanced cancers. TCRdb keeps only in-frame clones here, not all; method: immunoSEQ multiplex PCR. The sample lists around 70,000 clones; approximately 90% were seen once. Source: CD4+ or CD8+ T cells sorted from blood, taken in a trial of the OX40 agonist ivuxolimab. The receptors here all came from an adult with an advanced solid tumor such as melanoma, head and neck, liver or kidney cancer.

This chain connects TRBV6-5 to TRBJ2-5; D is unresolved. CDR3 length: 11 amino acids. Trimming pared 4 bases from V and 4 bases from J, leaving 4 bases between. CDR1 MNHEY and CDR2 SVGAGI come from the germline V gene. For the CDR3, the DNA is TGTGCCAGCAGTTGGGCAGAGACCCAGTACTTC. Amino acid sequence: CASSWAETQYF.

The V call is TRBV4-1, the J call TRBJ2-6, with TRBD1 as a possible D gene (7 bases). V lost 1 base, J lost 0 bases, and 13 bases lay in between. CDR1 MGHRA and CDR2 YSYEKL come from the germline V gene. The CDR3 extends over 18 amino acids. The CDR3: CASSQVPGGSSGANVLTF. In DNA form, the CDR3 reads TGCGCCAGCAGCCAAGTCCCAGGGGGGAGCTCTGGGGCCAACGTCCTGACTTTC.

The CDR3 DNA is TGTGCCAGCAGGAAGAGGGGGGGAAACACCATATATTTT. It specifies CASRKRGGNTIYF. The chain links TRBV25-1 to TRBJ1-3; D is possibly TRBD1 (6 bases). Germline V lookup: CDR1 MGHDK, CDR2 SYGVNS. The CDR3 extends over 13 amino acids. The V gene lost 6 bases and the J gene lost 4 bases, with 10 bases spanning the gap. The full variable domain, its missing parts supplied by reference TRBV25-1 and TRBJ1-3, is EADIYQTPRYLVIGTGKKITLECSQTMGHDKMYWYQQDPGMELHLIHYSYGVNSTEKGDLSSESTVSRIRTEHFPLTLESARPSHTSQYLCASRKRGGNTIYFGEGSWLTVV.

J is TRBJ1-6 and V is TRBV7-8; a weak D match, TRBD1 (6 bases). This CDR3 region has 18 residues. Germline lookup yields CDR1 SGHVS and CDR2 FQNEAQ. V was trimmed by 0 bases and J by 3 bases, leaving 15 bases between them. CDR3 region: CASSLAPTGGGYNSPLHF. Written as DNA, the CDR3 is TGTGCCAGCAGCTTAGCCCCGACAGGAGGGGGCTATAATTCACCCCTCCACTTT.

This clone was detected once. The chain carries TRBV27 and TRBJ1-4; 8 bases agree with TRBD1. Germline V CDR1 and CDR2: MNHEY, SMNVEV (reference sequence). The CDR3 runs 15 residues. After removal of 0 bases from V and 8 bases from J, the junction contained 5 bases not matched to a gene. The CDR3, as DNA: TGTGCCAGCAGTTTATCCCAGGGGGCGGGGGAAAAACTGTTTTTT. Encoded protein: CASSLSQGAGEKLFF.

This clone was observed once. The identical CDR3 is also encoded by other nucleotide sequences in the sample. The gene calls are TRBV9 and TRBJ1-2; unclear D gene. Between the trimmed V and J ends, which lost 3 bases and 3 bases, there was a span of 9 bases. Germline V gene sequence: CDR1 SGDLS, CDR2 YYNGEE. The CDR3 has 13 amino acids. Here the CDR3 DNA reads TGTGCCAGCAGCGCACGGGTGGACTATGGCTACACCTTC. Its translation is CASSARVDYGYTF.

V gene TRBV4-2 combines with J gene TRBJ2-3; 7 bases align to TRBD1. The CDR3 runs 15 residues. The trim removed 3 bases at V and 8 bases at J, leaving 11 bases unmatched. Germline CDR1 and CDR2: LGHNA and YNFKEQ. CDR3 DNA: TGTGCCAGCAGCCAGAATTCCCGGGACAGTGGTACGCAGTATTTT. This gives the protein CASSQNSRDSGTQYF.

The chain joins TRBV18 to TRBJ1-5; 8 bases are a match to TRBD1. Germline V lookup: CDR1 KGHSH, CDR2 LQKENI. This CDR3 spans 16 amino acids. V lost 5 bases, J lost 2 bases, and 8 bases stayed unmatched. DNA of the CDR3: TGTGCCAGCTCATCGACAGGGGACGGCGGCAATCAGCCCCAGCATTTT. As protein: CASSSTGDGGNQPQHF. The full variable domain, rest sourced from reference TRBV18 and TRBJ1-5, is NAGVMQNPRHLVRRRGQEARLRCSPMKGHSHVYWYRQLPEEGLKFMVYLQKENIIDESGMPKERFSAEFPKEGPSILRIQQVVRGDSAAYFCASSSTGDGGNQPQHFGDGTRLSIL.

This clone turned up a few times. The J gene is TRBJ2-2, the V gene TRBV6-6; weak D call: TRBD1 (6 bases). The CDR3 has 15 residues. The germline gives CDR1 MNHNY, CDR2 SVGAGI (reference sequence). V was clipped by 4 bases and J by 0 bases, with 9 bases between them. The CDR3 coding sequence is TGTGCCAGCAGTTGGGACACCGCGAACACCGGGGAGCTGTTTTTT. As protein: CASSWDTANTGELFF.

V is TRBV30 and J is TRBJ2-2, with D perhaps TRBD1 or TRBD2 (5 bases each). This CDR3 comprises 16 residues. Germline CDR1 and CDR2: GTSNPN and SVGIG (reference sequence). The V and J ends lost 0 bases and 4 bases respectively, with 15 bases between them. In nucleotides, the CDR3 is TGTGCCTGGAGTGTACCCACAGGACGGGGCACCGGGGAGCTGTTTTTT. Its translation: CAWSVPTGRGTGELFF.

CDR3 bases: TGTGCCAGCAGAGACAGCCAAGCGCTGGGAACTGAAGCTTTCTTT. As protein: CASRDSQALGTEAFF. V gene TRBV6-6 combines with J gene TRBJ1-1; weak D call: TRBD1 (5 bases). Trimming removed 6 bases from V and 5 bases from J, with 19 bases in between. CDR3 size: 15 residues. Germline V gene sequence: CDR1 MNHNY, CDR2 SVGAGI (reference sequence).

This chain connects TRBV7-3 to TRBJ2-1; D might be TRBD2 (6 bases). Germline loops: CDR1 SGHTA, CDR2 FQGTGA. CDR3 length: 15 residues. V lost 5 bases to trimming and J lost 4 bases, with 15 bases between them. The CDR3 here is CASSLSRDFYNEQFF. CDR3 nucleotide sequence: TGTGCCAGCAGCCTGTCCCGGGACTTTTACAATGAGCAGTTCTTC.

The chain combines TRBV28 with TRBJ1-2, with D possibly matching TRBD1 (6 bases). The CDR3 totals 15 residues. In germline, CDR1 is MDHEN, CDR2 SYDVKM. Trimming pared 7 bases from V and 4 bases from J, leaving 19 bases between. The CDR3 bases are TGTGCCAGCACCCTGGGGGCGGGCGACGGCTATGGCTACACCTTC. Translation: CASTLGAGDGYGYTF.

The chain carries TRBV20-1 and TRBJ2-3, with unresolved D. The ends were cut back, 6 bases at V and 0 bases at J, with 4 bases in the middle. This CDR3 region has 11 residues. Germline-derived CDR1 and CDR2 are DFQATT and SNEGSKA (reference sequence). In nucleotides, the CDR3 is TGCAGTGCGGGCAGCACAGATACGCAGTATTTT. Translating gives CSAGSTDTQYF.

A few counts support this clone. CDR3 in amino acids: CASSYFGGTGELFF. The CDR3 region has the DNA TGTGCCAGCAGTTATTTTGGGGGGACCGGGGAGCTGTTTTTT. This chain uses TRBV6-1 with TRBJ2-2; tentatively, D is TRBD2 (6 bases). CDR3 length: 14 residues. CDR1 is MNHNS, CDR2 SASEGT, per germline. V shed 5 bases and J shed 5 bases, with 12 bases lying between them.

The rearrangement joins TRBV2 to TRBJ2-7; D is ambiguous. V was clipped by 2 bases and J by 4 bases, with 6 bases between them. This CDR3 is built from 12 residues. Germline V lookup: CDR1 SNHLY, CDR2 FYNNEI. DNA of the CDR3: TGTGCCAGCAGTGAAAGGCAGTACGAGCAGTACTTC. Protein product: CASSERQYEQYF.

The V gene is TRBV2, the J gene TRBJ1-2; possible D gene TRBD1, 5 bases. Trimming took off 4 bases at V and 8 bases at J, with 11 bases between the two ends. Germline V gene lookup returns CDR1 SNHLY and CDR2 FYNNEI. CDR3 length: 12 residues. CDR3 nucleotides: TGTGCCAGCAGTGGGCAGGGCAGGGGCTACACCTTC. Amino acids: CASSGQGRGYTF.

This chain joins TRBV13 and TRBJ2-3; 10 bases fit TRBD2. The CDR3 loop spans 15 amino acids. The V gene end was trimmed by 6 bases and the J gene end by 4 bases; junction bases not matched to a gene: 7. Germline values: CDR1 PRHDT, CDR2 FYEKMQ (reference sequence). CDR3 in DNA: TGTGCCAGCAGTGAGCGGGGGGGCTGGTCAGATACGCAGTATTTT. Its protein is CASSERGGWSDTQYF.

The chain combines TRBV19 with TRBJ2-5; 7 positions match TRBD1. From germline, CDR1 is LNHDA and CDR2 SQIVND (reference sequence). The CDR3 loop spans 18 amino acids. V dropped 11 bases and J dropped 1; count of bases not matched to a gene: 22. The CDR3 sequence: CAGPSRGPRQGLQETQYF. DNA for the CDR3: TGTGCCGGCCCGTCCCGGGGCCCGAGACAGGGCCTCCAAGAGACCCAGTACTTC.

The rearrangement links TRBV5-1 to TRBJ2-7, with D uncertain. The germline V gene encodes CDR1 SGHRS and CDR2 YFSETQ. V was pared by 0 bases and J by 4 bases, with 14 bases between. The CDR3 is 15 residues long. The CDR3 region is CASSLDFGQPYEQYF. In DNA form, the CDR3 reads TGCGCCAGCAGCTTGGACTTTGGGCAGCCGTACGAGCAGTACTTC.

The chain is built from TRBV9 and TRBJ1-2; D is perhaps TRBD1 (5 bases). CDR1 is SGDLS and CDR2 is YYNGEE in the germline V gene. The CDR3 covers 15 residues. Trimming shortened V by 0 bases and J by 7 bases, and 16 bases separated the two germline ends. CDR3 coding DNA: TGTGCCAGCAGCGTAGTTGGGGGTAGGGCCCTTGGCTACACCTTC. Translation: CASSVVGGRALGYTF.

The chain joins TRBV19 to TRBJ2-3; TRBD2 aligns across 10 bases. CDR3 length: 16 residues. Germline CDR1 is LNHDA and CDR2 is SQIVND (reference sequence). The J segment lost 1 base and the V segment lost 6 bases, leaving 7 bases of the junction unmatched. CDR3 sequence reads: CASRWGGLAGTDTQYF. CDR3 nucleotides: TGTGCCAGTAGATGGGGAGGACTAGCGGGCACAGATACGCAGTATTTT.

The rearrangement links TRBV5-1 to TRBJ2-7; 7 nucleotides line up with TRBD1. Germline V gives CDR1 SGHRS, CDR2 YFSETQ. The CDR3 is 13 amino acids. Unmatched junction bases numbered 3, after V lost 3 bases and J lost 3 bases. CDR3 DNA sequence: TGCGCCAGCAGCTCACAGGGGCGCTACGAGCAGTACTTC. This gives the protein CASSSQGRYEQYF.

The chain employs TRBV18 and TRBJ2-1; D remains ambiguous. Trimming took 2 bases from V and 2 from J, leaving 7 bases between them. This CDR3 is 14 amino acids long. The germline gives CDR1 KGHSH, CDR2 LQKENI. In DNA, the CDR3 is TGTGCCAGCTCACCAAGGACCCCCTACAATGAGCAGTTCTTC. Encoded protein: CASSPRTPYNEQFF.

The chain links TRBV2 to TRBJ2-1, with 10 bases fitting TRBD1. Per the germline V gene, CDR1 is SNHLY and CDR2 is FYNNEI. Germline trimming cut 6 bases from V and 1 base from J; bases unmatched to any gene: 6. The CDR3 length is 16 residues. The CDR3 DNA reads as TGTGCCAGCAGGGGGACAGGGGAGGTATCCTACAATGAGCAGTTCTTC. Its translation is CASRGTGEVSYNEQFF.

This clone is labeled as medium-sized. The chain has TRBV2 and TRBJ2-3; D remains unclear. The V gene's germline CDR1 is SNHLY and CDR2 FYNNEI. Between the trimmed V and J ends, which lost 4 bases and 4 bases, there was a span of 15 bases. The CDR3 has 15 amino acids. This CDR3 reads CASSVRSGEADTQYF. In DNA form, the CDR3 reads TGTGCCAGCAGTGTAAGGTCAGGTGAAGCAGATACGCAGTATTTT.

The chain combines TRBV18 with TRBJ2-5, with D possibly TRBD1 on 5 matching bases. Trimming shortened V by 2 bases and J by 0 bases, and 10 bases separated the two germline ends. CDR1 KGHSH and CDR2 LQKENI come from the germline V gene. The CDR3 totals 15 residues. DNA of the CDR3: TGTGCCAGCTCACCATACTCGGACAACCAAGAGACCCAGTACTTC. Translated: CASSPYSDNQETQYF.

This clone was seen just once. The rearrangement uses TRBV5-1 and TRBJ2-5; the D gene is possibly TRBD2 (5 bases). V lost 5 bases and J 2 bases, leaving 13 bases between the germline ends. Germline CDR1 SGHRS, CDR2 YFSETQ. CDR3 length: 14 amino acids. In DNA, the CDR3 is TGCGCCAGCAGACCGGGCAGGACTCAAGAGACCCAGTACTTC. Protein sequence: CASRPGRTQETQYF. Full variable domain (rest looked up from reference TRBV5-1 and TRBJ2-5): KAGVTQTPRYLIKTRGQQVTLSCSPISGHRSVSWYQQTPGQGLQFLFEYFSETQRNKGNFPGRFSGRQFSNSRSEMNVSTLELGDSALYLCASRPGRTQETQYFGPGTRLLVL.